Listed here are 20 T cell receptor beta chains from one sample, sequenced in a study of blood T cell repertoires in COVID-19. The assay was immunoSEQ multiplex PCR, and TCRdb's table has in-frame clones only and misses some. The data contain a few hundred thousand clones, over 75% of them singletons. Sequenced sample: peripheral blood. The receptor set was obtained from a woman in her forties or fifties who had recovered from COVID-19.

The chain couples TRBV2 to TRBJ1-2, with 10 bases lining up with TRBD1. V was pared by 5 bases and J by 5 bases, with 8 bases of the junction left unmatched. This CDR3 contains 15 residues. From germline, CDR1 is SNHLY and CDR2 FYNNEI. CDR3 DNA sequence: TGTGCCAGCAGTTTGACAGGGGGCGCTCGGTATGGCTACACCTTC. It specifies CASSLTGGARYGYTF. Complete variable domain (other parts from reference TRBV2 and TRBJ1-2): EPEVTQTPSHQVTQMGQEVILRCVPISNHLYFYWYRQILGQKVEFLVSFYNNEISEKSEIFDDQFSVERPDGSNFTLKIRSTKLEDSAMYFCASSLTGGARYGYTFGSGTRLTVV.

CDR3 nucleotide sequence: TGTGCCAGCAGCCAGAGGTTGTACAAAGATGAGCAGTTCTTC. This codes for CASSQRLYKDEQFF. The chain joins TRBV3-1 (or the pseudogene TRBV3-2) to TRBJ2-1; no reliable D call. The germline gives CDR1 LGHDT, CDR2 YNNKEL (reference sequence). The CDR3 is 14 residues long. The ends were cut back, 3 bases at V and 8 bases at J, with 14 bases in the middle.

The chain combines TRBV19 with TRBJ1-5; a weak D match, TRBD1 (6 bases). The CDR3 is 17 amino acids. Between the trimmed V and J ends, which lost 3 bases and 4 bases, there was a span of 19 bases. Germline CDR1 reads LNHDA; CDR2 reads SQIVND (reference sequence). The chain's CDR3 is CASSIMGASSWNQPQHF. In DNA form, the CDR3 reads TGTGCCAGTAGTATTATGGGGGCATCTTCATGGAATCAGCCCCAGCATTTT.

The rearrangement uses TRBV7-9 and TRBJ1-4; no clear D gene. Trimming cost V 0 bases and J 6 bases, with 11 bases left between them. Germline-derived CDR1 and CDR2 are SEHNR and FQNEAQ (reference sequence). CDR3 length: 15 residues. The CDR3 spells CASSLARPSDEKLFF. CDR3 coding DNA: TGTGCCAGCAGCTTAGCGAGGCCTTCCGATGAAAAACTGTTTTTT.

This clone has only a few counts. The CDR3 loop reads CSVEERDYEQYF. The CDR3 bases are TGCAGCGTTGAAGAGCGGGACTACGAGCAGTACTTC. The chain carries TRBV29-1 and TRBJ2-7, with D perhaps matching TRBD2 (6 bases). Deletions cut 0 bases from V and 3 bases from J, with 6 bases between. The CDR3 spans 12 residues. Germline V CDR1 and CDR2: SQVTM, ANQGSEA.

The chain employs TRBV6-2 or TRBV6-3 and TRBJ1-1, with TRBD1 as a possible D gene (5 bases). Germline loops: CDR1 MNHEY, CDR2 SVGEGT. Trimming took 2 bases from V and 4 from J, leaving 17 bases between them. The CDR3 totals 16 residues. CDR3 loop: CASSYVPRGLATEAFF. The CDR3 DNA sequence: TGTGCCAGCAGTTACGTCCCCCGGGGGTTGGCCACTGAAGCTTTCTTT.

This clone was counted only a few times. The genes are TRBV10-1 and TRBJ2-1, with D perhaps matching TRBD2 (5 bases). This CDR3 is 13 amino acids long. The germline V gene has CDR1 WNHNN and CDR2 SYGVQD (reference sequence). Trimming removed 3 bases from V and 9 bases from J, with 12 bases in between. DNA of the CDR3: TGCGCCAGCAGTGATATAAGGAGGCGTGAGCAGTTCTTC. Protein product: CASSDIRRREQFF.

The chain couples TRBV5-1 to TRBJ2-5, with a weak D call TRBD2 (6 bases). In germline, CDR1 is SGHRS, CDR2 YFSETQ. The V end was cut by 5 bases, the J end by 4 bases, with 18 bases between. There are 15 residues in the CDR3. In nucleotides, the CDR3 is TGCGCCAGCAGTACCGGGAACCGGGGGACAGAGACCCAGTACTTC. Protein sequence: CASSTGNRGTETQYF.

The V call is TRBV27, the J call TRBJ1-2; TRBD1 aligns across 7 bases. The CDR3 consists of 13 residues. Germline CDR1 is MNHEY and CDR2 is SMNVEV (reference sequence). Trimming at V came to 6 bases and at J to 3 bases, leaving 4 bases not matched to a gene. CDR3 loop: CASRQDRDYGYTF. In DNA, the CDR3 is TGTGCCAGCAGGCAAGACAGGGACTATGGCTACACCTTC.

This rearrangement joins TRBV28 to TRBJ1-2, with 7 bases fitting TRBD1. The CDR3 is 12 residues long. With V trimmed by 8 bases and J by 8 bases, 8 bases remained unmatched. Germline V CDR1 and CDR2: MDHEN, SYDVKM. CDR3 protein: CASLEGARGYTF. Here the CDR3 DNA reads TGTGCCAGCCTGGAGGGGGCAAGGGGCTACACCTTC.

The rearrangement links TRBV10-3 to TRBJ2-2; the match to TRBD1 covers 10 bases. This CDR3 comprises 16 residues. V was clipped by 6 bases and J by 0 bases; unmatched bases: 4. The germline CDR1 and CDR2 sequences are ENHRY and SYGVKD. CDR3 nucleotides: TGTGCCATCAGCATCGGACAGGGGGCGAACACCGGGGAGCTGTTTTTT. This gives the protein CAISIGQGANTGELFF.

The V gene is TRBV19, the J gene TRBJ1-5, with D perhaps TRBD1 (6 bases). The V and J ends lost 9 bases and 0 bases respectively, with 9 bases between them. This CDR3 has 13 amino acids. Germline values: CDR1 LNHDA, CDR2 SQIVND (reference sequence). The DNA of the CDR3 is TGTGCCAGCGGACAGAATAGCAATCAGCCCCAGCATTTT. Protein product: CASGQNSNQPQHF.

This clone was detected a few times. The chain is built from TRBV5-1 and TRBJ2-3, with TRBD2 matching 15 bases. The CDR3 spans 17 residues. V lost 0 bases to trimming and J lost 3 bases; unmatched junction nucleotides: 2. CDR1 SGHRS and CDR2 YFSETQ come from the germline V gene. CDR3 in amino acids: CASSLEGLAGGTDTQYF. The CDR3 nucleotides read TGCGCCAGCAGCTTGGAGGGACTAGCGGGAGGTACAGATACGCAGTATTTT.

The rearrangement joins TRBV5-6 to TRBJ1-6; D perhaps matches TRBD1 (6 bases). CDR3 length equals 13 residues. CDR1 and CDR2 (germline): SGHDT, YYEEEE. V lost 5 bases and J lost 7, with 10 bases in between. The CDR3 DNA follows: TGTGCCAGCAGTCGGACAGCCAATTCACCCCTCCACTTT. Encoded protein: CASSRTANSPLHF. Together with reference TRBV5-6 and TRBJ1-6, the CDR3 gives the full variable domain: DAGVTQSPTHLIKTRGQQVTLRCSPKSGHDTVSWYQQALGQGPQFIFQYYEEEERQRGNFPDRFSGHQFPNYSSELNVNALLLGDSALYLCASSRTANSPLHFGNGTRLTVT.

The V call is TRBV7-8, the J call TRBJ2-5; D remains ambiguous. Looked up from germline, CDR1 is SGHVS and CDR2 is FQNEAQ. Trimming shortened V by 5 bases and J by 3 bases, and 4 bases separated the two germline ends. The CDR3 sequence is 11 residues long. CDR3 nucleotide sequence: TGTGCCAGCAGCCCTAAAGAGACCCAGTACTTC. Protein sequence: CASSPKETQYF.

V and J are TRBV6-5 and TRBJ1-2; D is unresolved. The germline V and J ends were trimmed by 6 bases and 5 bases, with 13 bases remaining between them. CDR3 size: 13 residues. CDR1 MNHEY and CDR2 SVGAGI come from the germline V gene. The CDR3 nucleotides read TGTGCCAGCAGGGGAGGGTCAGCTTATGGCTACACCTTC. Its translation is CASRGGSAYGYTF.

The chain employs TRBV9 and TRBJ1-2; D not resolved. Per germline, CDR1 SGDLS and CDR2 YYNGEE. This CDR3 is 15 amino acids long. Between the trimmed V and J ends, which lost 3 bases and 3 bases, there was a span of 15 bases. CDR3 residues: CASSAGGVRDYGYTF. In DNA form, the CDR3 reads TGTGCCAGCAGCGCCGGCGGGGTAAGGGACTATGGCTACACCTTC.

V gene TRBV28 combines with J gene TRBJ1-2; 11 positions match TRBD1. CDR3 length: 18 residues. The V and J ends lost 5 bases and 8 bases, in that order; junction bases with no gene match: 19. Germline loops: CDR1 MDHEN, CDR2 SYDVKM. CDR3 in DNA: TGTGCCAGCAGTCTACTACCGGGACAGGGGGGAAGTTCGGACGGCTACACCTTC. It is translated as CASSLLPGQGGSSDGYTF.

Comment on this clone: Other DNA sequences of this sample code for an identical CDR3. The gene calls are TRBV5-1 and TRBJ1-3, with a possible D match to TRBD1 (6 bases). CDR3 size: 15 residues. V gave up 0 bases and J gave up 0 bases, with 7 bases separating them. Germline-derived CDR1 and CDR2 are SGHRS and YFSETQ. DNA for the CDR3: TGCGCCAGCAGCTTGGACAGGGACTCTGGAAACACCATATATTTT. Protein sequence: CASSLDRDSGNTIYF.

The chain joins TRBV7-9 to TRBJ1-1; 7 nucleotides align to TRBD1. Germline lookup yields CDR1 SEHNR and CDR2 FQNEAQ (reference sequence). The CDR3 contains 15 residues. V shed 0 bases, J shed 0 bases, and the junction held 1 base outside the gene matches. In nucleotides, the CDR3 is TGTGCCAGCAGCTTAGCCGGACAGGTGAACACTGAAGCTTTCTTT. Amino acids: CASSLAGQVNTEAFF.